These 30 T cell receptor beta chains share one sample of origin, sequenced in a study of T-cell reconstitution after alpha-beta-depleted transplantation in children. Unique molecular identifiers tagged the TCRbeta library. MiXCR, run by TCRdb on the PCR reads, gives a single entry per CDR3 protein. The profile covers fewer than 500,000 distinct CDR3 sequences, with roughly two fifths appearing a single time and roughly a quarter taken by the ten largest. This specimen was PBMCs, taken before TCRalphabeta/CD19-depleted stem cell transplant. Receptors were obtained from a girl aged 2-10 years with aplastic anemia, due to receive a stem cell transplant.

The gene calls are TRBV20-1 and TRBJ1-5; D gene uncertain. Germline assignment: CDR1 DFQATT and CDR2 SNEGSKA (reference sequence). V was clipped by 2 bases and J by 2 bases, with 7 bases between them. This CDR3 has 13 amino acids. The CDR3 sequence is CSARPLGNQPQHF. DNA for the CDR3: TGCAGTGCTAGACCCCTCGGCAATCAGCCCCAGCATTTT.

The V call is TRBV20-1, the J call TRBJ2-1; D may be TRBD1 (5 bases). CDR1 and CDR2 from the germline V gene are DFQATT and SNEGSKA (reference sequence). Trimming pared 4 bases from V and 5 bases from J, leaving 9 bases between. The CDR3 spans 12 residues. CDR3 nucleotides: TGCAGTGCTATGGGGCGAAACAATGAGCAGTTCTTC. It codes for CSAMGRNNEQFF.

CDR3 region: CASSGGTAGAEAFF. CDR3 DNA: TGCGCCAGCAGCGGGGGCACGGCGGGAGCTGAAGCTTTCTTT. V is TRBV5-1 and J is TRBJ1-1; TRBD1 is a possible D gene (6 bases). The ends were cut back, 4 bases at V and 6 bases at J, with 16 bases in the middle. CDR3 length equals 14 residues. Germline lookup yields CDR1 SGHRS and CDR2 YFSETQ.

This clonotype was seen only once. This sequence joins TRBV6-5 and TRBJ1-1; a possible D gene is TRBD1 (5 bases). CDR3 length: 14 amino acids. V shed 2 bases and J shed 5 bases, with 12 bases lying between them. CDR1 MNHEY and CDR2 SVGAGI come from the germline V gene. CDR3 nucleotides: TGTGCCAGCAGTTACACTCCAGGGAGTACTGAAGCTTTCTTT. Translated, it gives CASSYTPGSTEAFF.

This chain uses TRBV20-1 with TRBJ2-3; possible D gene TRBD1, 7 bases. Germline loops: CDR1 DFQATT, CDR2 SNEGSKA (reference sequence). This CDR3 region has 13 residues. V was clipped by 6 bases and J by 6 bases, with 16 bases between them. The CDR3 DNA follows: TGCAGTGCCCCAGGGAGGACAGGTGATACGCAGTATTTT. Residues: CSAPGRTGDTQYF.

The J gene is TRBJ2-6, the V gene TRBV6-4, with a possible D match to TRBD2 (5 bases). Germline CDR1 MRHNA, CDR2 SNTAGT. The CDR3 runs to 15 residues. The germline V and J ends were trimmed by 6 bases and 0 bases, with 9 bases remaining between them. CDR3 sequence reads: CASSTTSSGANVLTF. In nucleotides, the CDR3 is TGTGCCAGCAGCACAACTAGCTCTGGGGCCAACGTCCTGACTTTC.

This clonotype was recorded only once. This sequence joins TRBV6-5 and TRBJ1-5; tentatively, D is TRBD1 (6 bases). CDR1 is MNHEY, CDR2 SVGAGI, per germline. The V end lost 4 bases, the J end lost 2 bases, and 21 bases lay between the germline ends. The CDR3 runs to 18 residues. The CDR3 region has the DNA TGTGCCAGCAGTTCACCCGATCCCAGGGGTTTGGGCAATCAGCCCCAGCATTTT. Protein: CASSSPDPRGLGNQPQHF.

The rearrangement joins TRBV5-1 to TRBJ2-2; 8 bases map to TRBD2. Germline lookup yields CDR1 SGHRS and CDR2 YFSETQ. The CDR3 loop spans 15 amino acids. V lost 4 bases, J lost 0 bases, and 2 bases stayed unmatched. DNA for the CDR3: TGCGCCAGCAGCACTAGCGGTACGAACACCGGGGAGCTGTTTTTT. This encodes CASSTSGTNTGELFF.

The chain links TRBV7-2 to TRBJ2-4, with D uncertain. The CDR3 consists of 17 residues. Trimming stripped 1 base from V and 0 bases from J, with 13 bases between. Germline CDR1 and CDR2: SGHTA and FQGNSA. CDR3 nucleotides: TGTGCCAGCAGCTTAGGAGGAATAGGCATAGCCAAAAACATTCAGTACTTC. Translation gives CASSLGGIGIAKNIQYF.

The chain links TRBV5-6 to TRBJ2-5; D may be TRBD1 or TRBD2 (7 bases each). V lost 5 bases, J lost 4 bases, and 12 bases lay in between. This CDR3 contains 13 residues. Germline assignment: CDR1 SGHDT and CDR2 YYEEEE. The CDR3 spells CASRTGTTETQYF. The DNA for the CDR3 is TGTGCCAGCAGGACAGGGACTACAGAGACCCAGTACTTC.

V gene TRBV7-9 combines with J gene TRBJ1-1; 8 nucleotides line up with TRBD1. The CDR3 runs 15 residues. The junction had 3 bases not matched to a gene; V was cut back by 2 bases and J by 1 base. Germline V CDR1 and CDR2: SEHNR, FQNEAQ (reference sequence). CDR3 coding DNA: TGTGCCAGCAGCTTATCCGGGACAGGGAACACTGAAGCTTTCTTT. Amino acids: CASSLSGTGNTEAFF.

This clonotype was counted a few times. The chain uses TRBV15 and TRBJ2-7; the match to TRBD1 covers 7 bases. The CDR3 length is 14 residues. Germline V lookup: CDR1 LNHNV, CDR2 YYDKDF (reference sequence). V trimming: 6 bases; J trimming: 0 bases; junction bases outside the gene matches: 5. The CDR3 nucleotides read TGTGCCACCAGGGCCGGGACAGCCTCCTACGAGCAGTACTTC. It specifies CATRAGTASYEQYF.

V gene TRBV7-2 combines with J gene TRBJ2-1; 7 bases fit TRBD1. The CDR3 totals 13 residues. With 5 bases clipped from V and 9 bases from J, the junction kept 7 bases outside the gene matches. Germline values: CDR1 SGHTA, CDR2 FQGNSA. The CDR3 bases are TGTGCCAGCAGCATCCTACAGGGGCTTGAGCAGTTCTTC. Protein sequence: CASSILQGLEQFF.

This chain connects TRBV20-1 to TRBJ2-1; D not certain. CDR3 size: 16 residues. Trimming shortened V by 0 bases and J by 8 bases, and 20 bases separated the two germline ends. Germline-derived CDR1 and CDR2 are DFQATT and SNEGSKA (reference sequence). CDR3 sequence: CSARDLPGQSPDEQFF. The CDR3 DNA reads TGCAGTGCTAGAGATCTTCCAGGTCAGAGCCCTGATGAGCAGTTCTTC.

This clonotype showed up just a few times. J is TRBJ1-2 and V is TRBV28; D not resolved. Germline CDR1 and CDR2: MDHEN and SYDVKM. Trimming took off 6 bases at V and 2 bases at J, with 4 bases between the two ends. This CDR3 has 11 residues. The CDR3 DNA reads TGTGCCAGCAGCGTAAACTATGGCTACACCTTC. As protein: CASSVNYGYTF.

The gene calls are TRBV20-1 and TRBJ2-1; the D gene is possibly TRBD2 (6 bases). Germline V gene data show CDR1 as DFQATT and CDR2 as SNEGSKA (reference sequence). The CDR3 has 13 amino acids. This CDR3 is CSVIPGGYNEQFF. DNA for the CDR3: TGCAGCGTTATCCCCGGGGGCTACAATGAGCAGTTCTTC.

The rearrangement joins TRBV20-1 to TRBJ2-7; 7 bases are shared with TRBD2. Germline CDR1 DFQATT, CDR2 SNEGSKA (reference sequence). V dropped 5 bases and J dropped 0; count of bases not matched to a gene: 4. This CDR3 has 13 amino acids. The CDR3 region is CSAGGDGSYEQYF. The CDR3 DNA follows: TGCAGTGCTGGGGGGGACGGCTCCTACGAGCAGTACTTC.

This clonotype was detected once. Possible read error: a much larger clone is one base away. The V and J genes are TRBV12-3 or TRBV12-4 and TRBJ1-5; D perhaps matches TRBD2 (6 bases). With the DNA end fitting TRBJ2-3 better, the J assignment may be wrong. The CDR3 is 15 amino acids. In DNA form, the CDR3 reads TGTGCCAGCGGGCCCGGGGGAGCTAGCAATCAGCCCCAGTATTTT. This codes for CASGPGGASNQPQYF.

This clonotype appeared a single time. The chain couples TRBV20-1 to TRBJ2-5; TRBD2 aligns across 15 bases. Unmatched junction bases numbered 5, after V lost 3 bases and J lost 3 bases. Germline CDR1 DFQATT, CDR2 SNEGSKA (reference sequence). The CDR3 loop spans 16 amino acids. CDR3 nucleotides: TGCAGTGCTAGGGGACTAGCGGGGGGCCTCGAAGAGACCCAGTACTTC. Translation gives CSARGLAGGLEETQYF.

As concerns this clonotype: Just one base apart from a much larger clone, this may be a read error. The CDR3 loop reads CASSLYGNPAFF. In nucleotides, the CDR3 is TGTGCCAGCAGTTTATATGGAAATCCAGCTTTCTTT. The chain employs TRBV12-3 or TRBV12-4 and TRBJ1-1; no definite D call. This CDR3 region has 12 residues. V was trimmed by 2 bases and J by 10 bases, leaving 11 bases between them.

DNA for the CDR3: TGCGCCAGCAGTGAGTCGCCGGACCCTATTGACGAGCAGTACTTC. It translates to CASSESPDPIDEQYF. The chain employs TRBV10-1 and TRBJ2-7; D is ambiguous. Deletions cut 0 bases from V and 5 bases from J, with 14 bases between. This CDR3 comprises 15 residues. The germline V gene has CDR1 WNHNN and CDR2 SYGVQD (reference sequence).

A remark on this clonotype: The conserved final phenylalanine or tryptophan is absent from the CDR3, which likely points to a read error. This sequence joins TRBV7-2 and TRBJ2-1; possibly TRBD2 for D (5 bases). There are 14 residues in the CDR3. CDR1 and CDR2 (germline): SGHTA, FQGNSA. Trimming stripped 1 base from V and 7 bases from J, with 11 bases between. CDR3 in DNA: TGTGCCAGCAGCTTAGTCCGCTCGGGGAATGAGCAGTTCCCT. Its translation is CASSLVRSGNEQFP.

CDR3 loop: CSARPLTGQSETQYF. The CDR3 coding sequence is TGCAGTGCTAGGCCCCTGACAGGGCAGAGCGAGACCCAGTACTTC. The chain is built from TRBV20-1 and TRBJ2-5, with TRBD1 matching 7 bases. The CDR3 length is 15 residues. From germline, CDR1 is DFQATT and CDR2 SNEGSKA (reference sequence). J lost 5 bases, V lost 3 bases, and 12 bases had no gene match.

The CDR3 reads CASRTSGSSSEQYF. CDR3 coding DNA: TGTGCCAGCAGGACTAGCGGGAGTTCTTCCGAGCAGTACTTC. This chain joins TRBV12-3 or TRBV12-4 and TRBJ2-7; the match to TRBD2 covers 12 bases. The CDR3 covers 14 residues. J was trimmed by 6 bases and V by 6 bases; bases with no gene match: 6.

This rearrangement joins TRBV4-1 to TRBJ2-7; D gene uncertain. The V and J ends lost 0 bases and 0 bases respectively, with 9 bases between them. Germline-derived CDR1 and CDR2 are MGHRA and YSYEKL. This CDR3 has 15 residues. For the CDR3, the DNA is TGCGCCAGCAGCCAAGAAGGGTGGAGCTCCTACGAGCAGTACTTC. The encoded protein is CASSQEGWSSYEQYF.

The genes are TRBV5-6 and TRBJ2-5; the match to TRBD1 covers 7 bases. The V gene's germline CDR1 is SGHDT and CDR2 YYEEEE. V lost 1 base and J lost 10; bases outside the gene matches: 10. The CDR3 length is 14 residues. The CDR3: CASSLTGVEQSQYF. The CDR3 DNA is TGTGCCAGCAGCTTGACAGGGGTCGAGCAGAGCCAGTACTTC.

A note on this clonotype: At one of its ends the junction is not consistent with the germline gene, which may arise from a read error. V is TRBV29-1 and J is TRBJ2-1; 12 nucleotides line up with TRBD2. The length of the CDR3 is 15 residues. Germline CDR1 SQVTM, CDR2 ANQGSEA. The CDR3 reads CSVEIGTSGYSEQFF. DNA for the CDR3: TGCAGCGTTGAGATCGGGACTAGCGGGTACAGTGAGCAGTTCTTC.

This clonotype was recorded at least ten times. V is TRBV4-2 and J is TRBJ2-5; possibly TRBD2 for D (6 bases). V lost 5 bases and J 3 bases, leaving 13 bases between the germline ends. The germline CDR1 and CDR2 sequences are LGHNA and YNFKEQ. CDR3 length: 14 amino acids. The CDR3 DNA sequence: TGTGCCAGCAGCGGGACTTCACTGGAAGAGACCCAGTACTTC. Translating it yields CASSGTSLEETQYF.

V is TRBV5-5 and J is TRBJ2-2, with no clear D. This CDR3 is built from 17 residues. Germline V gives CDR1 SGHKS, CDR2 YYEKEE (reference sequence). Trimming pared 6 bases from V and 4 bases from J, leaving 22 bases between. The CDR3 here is CASNFRLELSGTGELFF. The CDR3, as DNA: TGTGCCAGCAACTTCCGTTTGGAACTCAGTGGCACCGGGGAGCTGTTTTTT.

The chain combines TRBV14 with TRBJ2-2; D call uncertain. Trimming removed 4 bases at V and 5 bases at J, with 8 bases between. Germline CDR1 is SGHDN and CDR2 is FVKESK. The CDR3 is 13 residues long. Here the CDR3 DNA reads TGTGCCAGCAGCCCAATATTAACCGGGGAGCTGTTTTTT. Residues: CASSPILTGELFF.